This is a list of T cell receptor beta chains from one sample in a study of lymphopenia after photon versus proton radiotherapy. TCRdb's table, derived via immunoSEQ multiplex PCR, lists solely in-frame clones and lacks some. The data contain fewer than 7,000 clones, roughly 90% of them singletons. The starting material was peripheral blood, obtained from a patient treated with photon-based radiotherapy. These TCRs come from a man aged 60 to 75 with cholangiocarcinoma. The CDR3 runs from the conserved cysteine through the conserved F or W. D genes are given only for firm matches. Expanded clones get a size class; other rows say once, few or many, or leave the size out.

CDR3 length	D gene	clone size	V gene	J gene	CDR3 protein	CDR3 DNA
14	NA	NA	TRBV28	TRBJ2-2	CASSLLVNTGELFF	TGTGCCAGCAGTTTATTGGTGAACACCGGGGAGCTGTTTTTT
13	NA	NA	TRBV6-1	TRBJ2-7	CASSEEGHYEQYF	TGTGCCAGCAGTGAAGAGGGACACTACGAGCAGTACTTC
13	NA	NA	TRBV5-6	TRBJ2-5	CASSPWDKETQYF	TGTGCCAGCAGCCCCTGGGACAAGGAGACCCAGTACTTC
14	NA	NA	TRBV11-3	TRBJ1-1	CASTMAGRGTEAFF	TGTGCCAGCACTATGGCCGGGAGGGGGACTGAAGCTTTCTTT
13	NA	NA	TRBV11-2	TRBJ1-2	CASSSIRNYGYTF	TGTGCCAGCAGCTCCATCAGGAACTATGGCTACACCTTC
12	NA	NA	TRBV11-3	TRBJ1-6	CASSLRNSPLHF	TGTGCCAGCAGCTTAAGAAATTCACCCCTCCACTTT
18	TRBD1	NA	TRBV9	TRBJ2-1	CASSALPGTGSGKNEQFF	TGTGCCAGCAGCGCCCTCCCCGGGACAGGGTCGGGTAAGAATGAGCAGTTCTTC
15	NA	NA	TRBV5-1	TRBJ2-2	CASSRTSANTGELFF	TGCGCCAGCAGTCGAACCAGCGCGAACACCGGGGAGCTGTTTTTT
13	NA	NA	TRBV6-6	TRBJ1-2	CASSLVLQGGYTF	TGTGCCAGCAGTTTGGTATTACAGGGAGGCTACACCTTC
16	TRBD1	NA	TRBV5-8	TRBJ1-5	CASSGTGFGSNQPQHF	TGTGCCAGCAGCGGGACAGGGTTTGGTAGCAATCAGCCCCAGCATTTT
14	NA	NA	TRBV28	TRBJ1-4	CASSPGVVNEKLFF	TGTGCCAGCAGCCCAGGGGTCGTGAATGAAAAACTGTTTTTT
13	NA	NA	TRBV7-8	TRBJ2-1	CASSPPPHNEQFF	TGTGCCAGCAGCCCACCCCCTCACAATGAGCAGTTCTTC
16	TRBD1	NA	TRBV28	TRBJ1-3	CASSFDRAGSGNTIYF	TGTGCCAGCAGTTTCGACAGGGCGGGCTCTGGAAACACCATATATTTT
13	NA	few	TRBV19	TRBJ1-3	CASGPNSGNTIYF	TGTGCCAGTGGGCCTAACTCTGGAAACACCATATATTTT
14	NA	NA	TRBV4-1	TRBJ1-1	CASSPDRSVAEAFF	TGCGCCAGCAGCCCTGACAGGAGTGTTGCTGAAGCTTTCTTT
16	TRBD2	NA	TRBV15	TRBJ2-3	CATTRGSAGGTDTQYF	TGTGCCACCACCCGGGGTTCAGCGGGAGGTACAGATACGCAGTATTTT
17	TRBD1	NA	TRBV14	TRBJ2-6	CASSHGQVCYGANVLTF	TGTGCCAGCAGCCACGGACAGGTATGTTATGGGGCCAACGTCCTGACTTTC
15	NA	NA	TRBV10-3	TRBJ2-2	CAISEVDPNTGELFF	TGTGCCATCAGTGAGGTGGATCCGAACACCGGGGAGCTGTTTTTT
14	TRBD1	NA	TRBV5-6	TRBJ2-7	CASSIQGARYEQYF	TGTGCCAGCAGCATACAGGGGGCGCGGTACGAGCAGTACTTC
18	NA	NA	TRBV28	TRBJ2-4	CASSFGLAVLLAKNIQYF	TGTGCCAGCAGTTTTGGGCTTGCTGTTCTTCTAGCCAAAAACATTCAGTACTTC
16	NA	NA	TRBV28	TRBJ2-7	CASSQTNRDVRYEQYF	TGTGCCAGCAGTCAGACCAACCGGGACGTCCGCTACGAGCAGTACTTC
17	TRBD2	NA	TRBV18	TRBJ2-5	CASSFSLLAGSGETQYF	TGTGCCAGCTCCTTTTCACTGCTAGCGGGATCGGGAGAGACCCAGTACTTC
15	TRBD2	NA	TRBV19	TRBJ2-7	CASSRASGDSYEQYF	TGTGCCAGTAGTAGGGCTAGCGGGGACTCCTACGAGCAGTACTTC
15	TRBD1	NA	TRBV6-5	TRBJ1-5	CASSYSGQGSQPQHF	TGTGCCAGCAGTTACTCGGGACAGGGGAGCCAGCCCCAGCATTTT
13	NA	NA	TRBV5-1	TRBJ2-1	CASSLERANEQFF	TGCGCCAGCAGCTTGGAGAGGGCCAATGAGCAGTTCTTC
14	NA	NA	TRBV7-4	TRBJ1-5	CASSPTGPGQPQHF	TGTGCCAGCAGCCCGACCGGTCCCGGCCAGCCCCAGCATTTT
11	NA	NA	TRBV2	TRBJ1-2	CASTILNGYTF	TGTGCCAGCACGATTTTAAATGGCTACACCTTC
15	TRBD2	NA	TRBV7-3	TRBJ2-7	CASSKGLAGINEQYF	TGTGCCAGCAGCAAAGGACTAGCGGGAATCAACGAGCAGTACTTC
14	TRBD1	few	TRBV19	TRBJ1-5	CASSLDRDNQPQHF	TGTGCCAGTAGCCTGGACAGGGACAATCAGCCCCAGCATTTT
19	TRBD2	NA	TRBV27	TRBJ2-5	CASSLSIGTSGRGEETQYF	TGTGCCAGCAGTTTATCGATTGGGACTAGCGGGAGGGGTGAAGAGACCCAGTACTTC
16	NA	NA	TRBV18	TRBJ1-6	CASSTTGTPYNSPLHF	TGTGCCAGCTCGACGACCGGGACACCTTATAATTCACCCCTCCACTTT
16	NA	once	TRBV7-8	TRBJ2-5	CASSLGRGERQETQYF	TGTGCCAGCAGCTTAGGTCGGGGAGAACGACAAGAGACCCAGTACTTC
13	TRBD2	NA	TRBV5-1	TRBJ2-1	CASSLVGREEQFF	TGCGCCAGCAGCTTGGTCGGGAGGGAGGAGCAGTTCTTC
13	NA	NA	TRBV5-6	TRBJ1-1	CASSLSANTEAFF	TGTGCCAGCAGTTTATCTGCGAACACTGAAGCTTTCTTT
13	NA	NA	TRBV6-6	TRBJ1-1	CASSYAYDTEAFF	TGTGCCAGCAGTTACGCCTACGACACTGAAGCTTTCTTT
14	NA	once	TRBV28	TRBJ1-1	CASGSFQGRAKAFF	TGTGCCAGCGGATCCTTTCAGGGGAGAGCCAAAGCTTTCTTT
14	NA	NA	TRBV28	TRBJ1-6	CASSLLRVRVPLHF	TGTGCCAGCAGTTTACTCCGGGTGCGGGTACCCCTCCACTTT
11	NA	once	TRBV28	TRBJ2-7	CASSLGDEQYF	TGTGCCAGCAGCTTGGGTGACGAGCAGTACTTC
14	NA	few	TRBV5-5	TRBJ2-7	CASSLESLSYEQYF	TGTGCCAGCAGCTTGGAAAGCCTTTCTTACGAGCAGTACTTC
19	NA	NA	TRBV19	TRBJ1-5	CASSIISPIGGDSNQPQHF	TGTGCCAGTAGTATCATCAGCCCTATTGGAGGAGATAGCAATCAGCCCCAGCATTTT
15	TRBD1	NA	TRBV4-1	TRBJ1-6	CASSQTGDSNSPLHF	TGCGCCAGCAGCCAAACAGGGGACTCTAATTCACCCCTCCACTTT
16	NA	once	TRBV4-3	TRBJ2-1	CASSHRAQGHHNEQFF	TGCGCCAGCAGCCATCGCGCCCAGGGACACCACAATGAGCAGTTCTTC
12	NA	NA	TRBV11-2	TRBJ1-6	CASSLVNSPLHF	TGTGCCAGCAGCTTAGTGAATTCACCCCTCCACTTT
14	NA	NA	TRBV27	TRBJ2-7	CASSLRAVTYEQYF	TGTGCCAGCAGTTTAAGGGCCGTTACCTACGAGCAGTACTTC
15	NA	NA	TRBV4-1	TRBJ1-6	CASSPGEVMRSPLHF	TGCGCCAGCAGCCCAGGGGAGGTCATGCGTTCACCCCTCCACTTT
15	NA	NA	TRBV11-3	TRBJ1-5	CASSPPDDSNQPQHF	TGTGCCAGCAGCCCGCCGGATGATAGCAATCAGCCCCAGCATTTT
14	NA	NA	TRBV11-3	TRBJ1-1	CASSLDGTGLEAFF	TGTGCCAGCAGCTTAGACGGGACGGGACTTGAAGCTTTCTTT